This T cell receptor (beta chain) was documented in a study of Graves' ophthalmopathy and Graves' hyperthyroidism. Overall study: Stable hyperthyroidism denotes an absence of ophthalmopathy throughout 18 months of follow-up.

The diagnosis combined clinical symptoms, thyroxine, TRAb, thyroid ultrasound and orbital computed tomography scans. Turning to this clonotype: The antigen remains unidentified. One end of the junction does not line up with germline, which may come from a read error.

Amplification of the TCR beta CDR3 regions used RNA transcripts (as template). RT-PCR in the first round used HTBI primers; a second-round multiplex PCR followed. TCRdb redid the calling of the multiplex PCR reads with MiXCR, one entry per CDR3 protein. The data show around 1,200,000 distinct CDR3 sequences, 36% seen once. The study's findings and limits: Appearing in blood as well were most expanded thyroid clonotypes above 0.001 frequency.

This clonotype originated in an adult man with Graves' hyperthyroidism. Sequencing used peripheral blood or thyroid tissue (not recorded which).

The CDR3 loop reads CAIAEEGF. The CDR3 region has the DNA TGTGCCATCGCGGAGGAGGGGTTT. This chain connects TRBV10-3 to TRBJ2-2, with D possibly TRBD2 on 6 matching bases. In germline, CDR1 is ENHRY, CDR2 SYGVKD. The CDR3 runs to 8 residues.